The clone carrying this T cell receptor (beta chain) was counted ten times or more. What it binds is unknown. The germline CDR1 and CDR2 sequences are SGHRS and YFSETQ. V was pared by 6 bases and J by 7 bases, with 9 bases of the junction left unmatched. This CDR3 has 13 amino acids. The sample is drawn from a study of neurological immune-mediated disorders. Study-wide background: Multiple sclerosis patients (n of about 34) included some 30 with relapsing-remitting and 3 with secondary progressive disease. Whole-study findings and limits: Clinical features showed no association with the multiple sclerosis repertoire cluster, and MRI features showed none either.

TCRdb called the 5' RACE reads again in MiXCR, with one record for every CDR3 protein. The sample records about 55,000 distinct CDR3 sequences, approximately 4.1% being singletons. The material sequenced was PBMCs. The gene calls are TRBV5-1 and TRBJ1-2; 7 nucleotides match TRBD1. This receptor was identified in a man in his fifties with multiple sclerosis. Written as DNA, the CDR3 is TGCGCCAGCAACCGGGACAGTCTCTCTGGCTACACCTTC. It encodes CASNRDSLSGYTF.